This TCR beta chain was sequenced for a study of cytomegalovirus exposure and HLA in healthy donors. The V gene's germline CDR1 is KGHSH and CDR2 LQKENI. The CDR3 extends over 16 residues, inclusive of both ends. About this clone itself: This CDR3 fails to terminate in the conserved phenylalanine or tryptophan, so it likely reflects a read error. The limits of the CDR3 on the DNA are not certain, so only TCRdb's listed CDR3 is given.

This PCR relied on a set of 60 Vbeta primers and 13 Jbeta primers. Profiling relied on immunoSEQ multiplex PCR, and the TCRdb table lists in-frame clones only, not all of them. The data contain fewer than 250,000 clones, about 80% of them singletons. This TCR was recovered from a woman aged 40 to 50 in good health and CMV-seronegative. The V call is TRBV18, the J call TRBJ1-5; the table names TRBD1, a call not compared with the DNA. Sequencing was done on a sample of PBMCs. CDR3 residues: CASSLGTGISNQPQHL.